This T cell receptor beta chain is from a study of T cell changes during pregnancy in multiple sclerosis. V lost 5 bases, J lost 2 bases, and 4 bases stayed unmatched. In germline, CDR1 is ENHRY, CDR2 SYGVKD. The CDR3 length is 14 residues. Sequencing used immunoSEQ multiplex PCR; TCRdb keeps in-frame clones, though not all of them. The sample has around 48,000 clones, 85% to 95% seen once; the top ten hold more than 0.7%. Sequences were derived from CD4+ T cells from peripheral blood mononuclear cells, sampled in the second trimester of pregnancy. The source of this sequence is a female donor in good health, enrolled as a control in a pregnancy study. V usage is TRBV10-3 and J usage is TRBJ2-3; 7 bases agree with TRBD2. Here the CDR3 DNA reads TGTGCCATCAGTTCGGGGGGTGCCACAGATACGCAGTATTTT. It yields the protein CAISSGGATDTQYF.